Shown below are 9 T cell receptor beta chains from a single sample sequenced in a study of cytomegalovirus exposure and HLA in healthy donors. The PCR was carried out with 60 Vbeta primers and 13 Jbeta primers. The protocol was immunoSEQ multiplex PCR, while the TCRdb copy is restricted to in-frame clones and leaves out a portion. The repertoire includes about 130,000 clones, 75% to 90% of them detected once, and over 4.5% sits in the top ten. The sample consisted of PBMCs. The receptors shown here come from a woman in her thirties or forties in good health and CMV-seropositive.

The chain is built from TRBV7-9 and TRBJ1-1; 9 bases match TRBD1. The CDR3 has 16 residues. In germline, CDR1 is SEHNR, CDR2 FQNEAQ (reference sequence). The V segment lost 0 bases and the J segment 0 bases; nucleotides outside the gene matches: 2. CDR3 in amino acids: CASSLAGTGMNTEAFF. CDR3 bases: TGTGCCAGCAGCTTAGCCGGGACAGGGATGAACACTGAAGCTTTCTTT.

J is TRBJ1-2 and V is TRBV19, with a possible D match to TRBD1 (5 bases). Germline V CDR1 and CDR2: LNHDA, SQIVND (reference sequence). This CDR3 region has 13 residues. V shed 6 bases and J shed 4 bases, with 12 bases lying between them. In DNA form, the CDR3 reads TGTGCCAGTAGCCTGGACAACTTCTATGGCTACACCTTC. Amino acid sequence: CASSLDNFYGYTF.

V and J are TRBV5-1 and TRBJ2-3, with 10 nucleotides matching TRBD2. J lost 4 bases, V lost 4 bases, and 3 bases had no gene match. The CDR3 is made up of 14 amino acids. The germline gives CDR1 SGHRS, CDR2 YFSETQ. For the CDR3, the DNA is TGCGCCAGCAGCGGGACTAGCGTTGCAGATACGCAGTATTTT. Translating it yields CASSGTSVADTQYF.

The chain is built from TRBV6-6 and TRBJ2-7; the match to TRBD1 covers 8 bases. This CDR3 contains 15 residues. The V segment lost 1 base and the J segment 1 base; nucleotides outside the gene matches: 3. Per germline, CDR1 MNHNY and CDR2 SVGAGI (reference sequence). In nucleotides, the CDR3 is TGTGCCAGCAGTTACTGGCAGGGGGCGTCCTACGAGCAGTACTTC. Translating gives CASSYWQGASYEQYF.

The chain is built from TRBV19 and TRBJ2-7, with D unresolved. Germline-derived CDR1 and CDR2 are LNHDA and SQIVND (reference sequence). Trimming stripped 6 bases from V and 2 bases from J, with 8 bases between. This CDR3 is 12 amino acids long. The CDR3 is CASSDKTYEQYF. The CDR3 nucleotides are TGTGCCAGTAGCGACAAGACCTACGAGCAGTACTTC.

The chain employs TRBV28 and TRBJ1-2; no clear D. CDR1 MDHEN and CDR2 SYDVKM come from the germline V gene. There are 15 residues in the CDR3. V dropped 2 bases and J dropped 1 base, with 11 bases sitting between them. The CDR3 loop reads CASSLNMPDNYGYTF. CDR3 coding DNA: TGTGCCAGCAGTTTAAACATGCCAGATAACTATGGCTACACCTTC.

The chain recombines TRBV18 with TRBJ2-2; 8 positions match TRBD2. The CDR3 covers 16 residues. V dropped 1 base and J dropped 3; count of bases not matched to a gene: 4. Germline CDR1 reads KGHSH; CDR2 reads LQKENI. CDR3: CASSPRAGGDTGELFF. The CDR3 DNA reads TGTGCCAGCTCACCACGCGCGGGGGGCGACACCGGGGAGCTGTTTTTT.

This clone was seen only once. The CDR3 loop is CASSVAGTGVNEQFF. The CDR3 DNA reads TGTGCCAGCAGCGTCGCCGGGACAGGGGTCAATGAGCAGTTCTTC. The chain recombines TRBV9 with TRBJ2-1; 10 positions agree with TRBD1. The CDR3 sequence is 15 residues long. CDR1 and CDR2 (germline): SGDLS, YYNGEE. Trimming removed 2 bases from V and 6 bases from J; junction bases left unmatched: 5.

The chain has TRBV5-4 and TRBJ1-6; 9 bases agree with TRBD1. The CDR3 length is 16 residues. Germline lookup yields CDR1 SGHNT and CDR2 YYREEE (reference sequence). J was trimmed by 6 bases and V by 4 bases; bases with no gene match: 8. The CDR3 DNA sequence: TGTGCCAGCAGCCCCGGACAGGGGACGGGTAATTCACCCCTCCACTTT. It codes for CASSPGQGTGNSPLHF.